This TCR beta chain comes out of a study of cytomegalovirus exposure and HLA in healthy donors. Researchers ran the PCR with 60 Vbeta and 13 Jbeta primers. Some clones are missing from TCRdb's copy, which holds only in-frame ones; the method was immunoSEQ multiplex PCR. This sample has approximately 180,000 clones, with 70% to 80% found just once. Trimming took 5 bases from V and 5 from J; bases not matched to a gene: 15. The CDR3 totals 16 residues. CDR1 and CDR2 (germline): LNHDA, SQIVND (reference sequence). The study, taken as a whole, reports: In a later analysis, CMV-associated beta chains were mostly HLA-associated, it appeared. TRBV6-2, TRBV6-3 and some other V segments were unresolvable in 87-base-pair reads. In a later analysis, a genetic analysis reported fewer productive-TCR N-insertions in an Asian-associated ancestry cluster than the cohort average.

In the case of this clone: Its specificity is not known.

The sequence came from a woman in her thirties in good health and CMV-seropositive. The V and J genes are TRBV19 and TRBJ2-7, with 7 bases identical to TRBD2. Sequencing was done on a sample of PBMCs. CDR3 in DNA: TGTGCCAGTAGTGTCTACCCCGGGACTAAGTTGCACGAGCAGTACTTC. Encoded protein: CASSVYPGTKLHEQYF.